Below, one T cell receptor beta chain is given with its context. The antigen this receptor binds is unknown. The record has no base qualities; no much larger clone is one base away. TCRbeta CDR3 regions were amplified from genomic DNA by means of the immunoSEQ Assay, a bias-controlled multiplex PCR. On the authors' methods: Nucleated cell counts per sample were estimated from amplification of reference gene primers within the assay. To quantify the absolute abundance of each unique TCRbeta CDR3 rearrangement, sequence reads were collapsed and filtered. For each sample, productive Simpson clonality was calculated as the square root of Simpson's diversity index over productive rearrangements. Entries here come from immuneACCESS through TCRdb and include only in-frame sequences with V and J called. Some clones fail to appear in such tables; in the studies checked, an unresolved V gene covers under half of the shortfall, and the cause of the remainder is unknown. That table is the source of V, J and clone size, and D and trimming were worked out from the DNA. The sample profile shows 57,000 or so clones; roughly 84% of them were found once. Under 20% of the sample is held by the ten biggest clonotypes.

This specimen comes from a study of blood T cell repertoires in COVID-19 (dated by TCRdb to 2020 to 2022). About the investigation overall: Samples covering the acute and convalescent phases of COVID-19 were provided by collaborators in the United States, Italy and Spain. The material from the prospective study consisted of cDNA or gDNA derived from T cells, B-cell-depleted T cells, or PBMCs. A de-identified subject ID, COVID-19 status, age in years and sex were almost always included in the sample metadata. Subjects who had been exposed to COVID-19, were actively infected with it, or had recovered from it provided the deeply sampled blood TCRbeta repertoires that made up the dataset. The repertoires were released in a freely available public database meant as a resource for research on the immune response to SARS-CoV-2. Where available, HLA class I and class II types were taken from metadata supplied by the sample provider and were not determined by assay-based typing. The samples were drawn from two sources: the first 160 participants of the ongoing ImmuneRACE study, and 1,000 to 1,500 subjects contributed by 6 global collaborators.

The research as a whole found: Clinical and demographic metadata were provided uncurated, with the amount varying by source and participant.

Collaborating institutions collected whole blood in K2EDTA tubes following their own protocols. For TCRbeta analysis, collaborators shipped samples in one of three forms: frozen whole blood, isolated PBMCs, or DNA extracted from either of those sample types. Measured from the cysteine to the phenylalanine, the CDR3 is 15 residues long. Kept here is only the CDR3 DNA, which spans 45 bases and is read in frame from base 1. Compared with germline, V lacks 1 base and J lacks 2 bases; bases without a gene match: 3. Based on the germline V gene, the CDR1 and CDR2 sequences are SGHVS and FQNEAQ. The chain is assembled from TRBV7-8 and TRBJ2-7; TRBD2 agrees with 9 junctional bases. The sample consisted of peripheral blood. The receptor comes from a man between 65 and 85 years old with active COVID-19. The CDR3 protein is CASSLGLAETYEQYF. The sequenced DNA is TGTGCCAGCAGCTTAGGACTAGCGGAAACCTACGAGCAGTACTTC.